The 24 T cell receptor beta chains below all came from one sample that was sequenced in a study of CD8+ T cells in alopecia areata. Extracted RNA was reverse transcribed into cDNA, the sequencing template. Method: immunoSEQ multiplex PCR; TCRdb's copy keeps in-frame clones and lacks some. Singletons are absent from the sample, which has 270,000 or so clones. A panel of CD4, CD8alpha, NKG2D, NKG2ACE and other markers served to sort pooled cutaneous lymph node cells. Sequenced sample: CD4+ T cells sorted from a lymph node. These receptor sequences come from a C3H/HeJ mouse with alopecia areata. This strain's MHC haplotype is H2-k.

This clone was picked up a small number of times. Here the gene names and germline are mouse. The read stops 4 residues short of the end of the CDR3; the missing end is completed from the germline J gene. The chain carries TRBV17 and TRBJ2-1; TRBD1 is a possible D gene (6 bases). This CDR3 comprises 15 residues. Germline loops: CDR1 MNHDT, CDR2 YYDKIL. V shed 3 bases and J shed 5 bases, with 14 bases lying between them. The CDR3 DNA, read in part, is TGTGCTAGCAGTAGGAATCAGGGGCTGGATGCT. This translates into CASSRNQGLDA. The complete CDR3 sequence is CASSRNQGLDAEQFF.

About this clone: Mouse germline and gene names are used. Read data end 4 residues before the CDR3 end; the end is taken from the germline J gene. The chain combines TRBV17 with TRBJ1-1; 9 bases match TRBD1. The CDR3 is made up of 15 amino acids. Germline CDR1 MNHDT, CDR2 YYDKIL. V dropped 2 bases and J dropped 1; count of bases not matched to a gene: 2. Here the CDR3 reads CASSRQDRGNTEVFF. Incomplete CDR3 DNA: TGTGCTAGCAGTAGACAGGACAGGGGAAACACA. The full variable domain, completed using reference TRBV17 and TRBJ1-1, is DTTVKQNPRYKLARVGKPVNLICSQTMNHDTMYWYQKKPNQAPKLLLFYYDKILNREADTFEKFQSSRPNNSFCSLYIGSAGLEYSAMYLCASSRQDRGNTEVFFGKGTRLTVV.

This clone was detected only a few times. Germline and genes here are mouse. Read data end 4 residues before the CDR3 end; the end is taken from the germline J gene. This chain uses TRBV14 with TRBJ2-2; 7 bases fit TRBD2. Germline lookup yields CDR1 SGHDT and CDR2 FRDEAV. V shed 5 bases, J shed 0 bases, and the junction held 7 bases outside the gene matches. The CDR3 is 16 residues long. This CDR3 is CASRIPGGANTGQLYF. The part of the CDR3 DNA that was read is TGTGCCAGCAGAATCCCTGGGGGAGCAAACACCGGG.

On this clone itself: The gene names here belong to mouse. Sequencing ends 4 residues short of the CDR3 end; the germline J gene provides the rest. This sequence joins TRBV13-1 and TRBJ1-2; 9 bases match TRBD1. The CDR3 sequence is 13 residues long. Germline CDR1 is NSHNY and CDR2 is SYGAGN. Trimming removed 3 bases from V and 4 bases from J; junction bases left unmatched: 1. The CDR3 region is CASSAQGASDYTF. CDR3 DNA (partial): TGTGCCAGCAGTGCACAGGGGGCCTCC.

Regarding this clone: Gene names are the mouse ones. Coverage ceases 4 residues before the CDR3 finishes, and the germline J gene fills in the end. Other DNA sequences in the same sample also yield this CDR3. The V gene is TRBV1, the J gene TRBJ2-1; maybe TRBD1 (5 bases). The CDR3 has 12 residues. CDR1 is NSQYPW, CDR2 LRSPGD, per germline (reference sequence). Trimming removed 2 bases at V and 6 bases at J, with 5 bases between. The sequenced CDR3 bases are TGCACCTGCAGTGCACAGGGTGCT. This sequence encodes CTCSAQGA. The CDR3, in full, reads CTCSAQGAEQFF.

This clone has more than one count but fewer than ten. Genes and germline come from the mouse. The read terminates 4 residues before the CDR3 end, so the remaining end is supplied by the germline J gene. This chain joins TRBV1 and TRBJ2-1; 10 bases line up with TRBD1. V lost 4 bases to trimming and J lost 6 bases; unmatched junction nucleotides: 6. CDR1 is NSQYPW, CDR2 LRSPGD, per germline (reference sequence). There are 15 residues in the CDR3. Incomplete CDR3 DNA: TGCACCTGCAGTGTCCGGGACAGGGGATTTGCT. This gives the protein CTCSVRDRGFA. The CDR3 in full is CTCSVRDRGFAEQFF.

This clone was picked up a small number of times. Mouse gene names and germline throughout. The CDR3 is cut off 4 residues early in the read; its end comes from the germline J gene. Other DNA sequences in this sample translate to the same CDR3. This chain connects TRBV5 to TRBJ2-2, with a weak D call TRBD2 (6 bases). Looked up from germline, CDR1 is LGHNA and CDR2 is YNLKQL (reference sequence). V lost 2 bases, J lost 0 bases, and 10 bases lay in between. This CDR3 region has 16 residues. CDR3 bases read: TGTGCCAGCAGCCAAACCGGGACTCCAAACACCGGG. This gives the protein CASSQTGTPNTG. The entire CDR3 sequence reads CASSQTGTPNTGQLYF.

This clone turned up a few times. Germline and genes: mouse. The DNA ends 4 residues before the CDR3 does, and the rest of the CDR3 is filled in from the germline J gene. The genes are TRBV13-1 and TRBJ2-5, with D perhaps TRBD2 (5 bases). The V gene's germline CDR1 is NSHNY and CDR2 SYGAGN. The CDR3 is 12 residues long. The covered CDR3 bases are TGTGCCAGCAGTGCCTGGGAAGAC. Amino acids: CASSAWED. The whole CDR3 is CASSAWEDTQYF.

Ten or more counts support this clone. Here the gene names and germline are mouse. The missing CDR3 end, 4 residues past where the read stops, is filled in from the germline J gene. The chain employs TRBV1 and TRBJ2-5; 7 bases align to TRBD2. This CDR3 comprises 14 residues. Germline V CDR1 and CDR2: NSQYPW, LRSPGD (reference sequence). Incomplete CDR3 DNA: TGCACCTGCAGTGCAGCCTGGGGGAAAGAC. As protein: CTCSAAWGKD. The complete CDR3 sequence is CTCSAAWGKDTQYF. Full variable domain (remainder filled in from reference TRBV1 and TRBJ2-5): VTLLEQNPRWRLVPRGQAVNLRCILKNSQYPWMSWYQQDLQKQLQWLFTLRSPGDKEVKSLPGADYLATRVTDTELRLQVANMSQGRTLYCTCSAAWGKDTQYFGPGTRLLVL.

On this clone: Gene names are mouse gene names. The read stops 4 residues short of the end of the CDR3; the missing end is completed from the germline J gene. The chain has TRBV13-3 and TRBJ1-2; D is undetermined. Between the trimmed V and J ends, which lost 4 bases and 0 bases, there was a span of 7 bases. The germline V gene encodes CDR1 NNHDY and CDR2 SYVADS. The length of the CDR3 is 13 residues. The CDR3: CASSLTPNSDYTF. Partial CDR3 DNA: TGTGCCAGCAGTCTGACACCAAACTCC.

This clone was detected only a few times. Germline and genes: mouse. The read is 3 residues too short to cover the CDR3 end, so that end is filled in from the germline J gene. This chain links TRBV13-1 with TRBJ1-6; D is unclear. TRBJ1-6 is an ORF; its function is uncertain. Germline V lookup: CDR1 NSHNY, CDR2 SYGAGN. V shed 2 bases and J shed 6 bases, with 3 bases lying between them. The CDR3 spans 12 residues. The sequenced part of the CDR3 DNA is TGTGCCAGCAGTGAAAGTAATTCGCCC. Its translation is CASSESNSP. The CDR3 as a whole reads CASSESNSPLYF.

This clone was seen more than once but under ten times. Gene names and germline refer to mouse. The sequenced part of the CDR3 DNA is TGTGCCAGCAGTGATGCTTGGGGGAGCACCGGG. Translated: CASSDAWGSTG. The full CDR3 reads CASSDAWGSTGQLYF. The gene calls are TRBV13-1 and TRBJ2-2; D perhaps matches TRBD2 (6 bases). Read sequence stops 4 residues before the CDR3 end, and the germline J gene provides the missing end. The germline CDR1 and CDR2 sequences are NSHNY and SYGAGN. CDR3 size: 15 residues. Trimming took off 0 bases at V and 4 bases at J, with 10 bases between the two ends.

A note on this clone: The germline and genes are mouse ones. The read gets to within 4 residues of the CDR3 end, and the germline J gene fills in the rest. Other DNA sequences in the sample encode the same CDR3. V and J are TRBV13-1 and TRBJ2-5, with TRBD2 identical over 7 bases. V shed 1 base and J 2 bases; nucleotides not matched to a gene: 1. Germline V gene lookup returns CDR1 NSHNY and CDR2 SYGAGN. The CDR3 totals 14 residues. The CDR3 DNA, read in part, is TGTGCCAGCAGTGATTCTGGGGGCCAAGAC. Translating it yields CASSDSGGQD. The whole CDR3 protein reads CASSDSGGQDTQYF.

Concerning this clone: Gene names and germline match the mouse. The read terminates 4 residues ahead of where the CDR3 ends, so the germline J gene completes it. This chain joins TRBV1 and TRBJ2-1; 9 bases agree with TRBD2. V lost 3 bases to trimming and J lost 6 bases; unmatched junction nucleotides: 6. CDR1 and CDR2 (germline): NSQYPW, LRSPGD (reference sequence). CDR3 length: 15 residues. This chain's CDR3 is CTCSAGGGAPAEQFF. The sequenced part of the CDR3 DNA is TGCACCTGCAGTGCGGGTGGGGGGGCGCCTGCT.

On this clone itself: These gene names are mouse names. The missing CDR3 end, 3 residues past where the read stops, is filled in from the germline J gene. V usage is TRBV5 and J usage is TRBJ1-6; TRBD1 matches at 9 bases. TRBJ1-6 is assigned to the ORF class and has an uncertain function. Germline loops: CDR1 LGHNA, CDR2 YNLKQL (reference sequence). This CDR3 has 15 residues. V gave up 4 bases and J gave up 5 bases; unmatched junction bases: 3. Incomplete CDR3 DNA: TGTGCCAGCAGCCGCGGGACAGGGAATAATTCGCCC. This codes for CASSRGTGNNSP. The whole CDR3 sequence is CASSRGTGNNSPLYF.

The sample holds a few counts of this clone. Gene and germline names: mouse. The read finishes 4 residues shy of the CDR3 end, and the germline J gene is used to complete it. The chain recombines TRBV15 with TRBJ2-4; 9 nucleotides line up with TRBD1. The germline gives CDR1 SGHND, CDR2 FRSKSL. The CDR3 is 10 amino acids. This CDR3 is CAGQGNTLYF. The CDR3 bases that were read are TGTGCCGGACAGGGGAAC.

This clone has a handful of counts. Mouse gene names and germline throughout. Coverage ceases 4 residues before the CDR3 finishes, and the germline J gene fills in the end. The J gene is TRBJ2-4, the V gene TRBV31; TRBD1 is a possible D gene (6 bases). Per germline, CDR1 GKSSPN and CDR2 SITVG. There are 14 residues in the CDR3. Deletions cut 3 bases from V and 1 base from J, with 11 bases between. Partial CDR3 DNA: TGTGCCTGGAGCCCCAGGGGAGGTCAAAAC. Amino acid sequence: CAWSPRGGQN. The whole CDR3 reads CAWSPRGGQNTLYF. The full variable domain, with the rest looked up from reference TRBV31 and TRBJ2-4, is AQTIHQWPVAEIKAVGSPLSLGCTIKGKSSPNLYWYWQATGGTLQQLFYSITVGQVESVVQLNLSASRPKDDQFILSTEKLLLSHSGFYLCAWSPRGGQNTLYFGAGTRLSVL.

This clone was counted between two and nine times. Gene names denote mouse genes. The read falls 4 residues short of the CDR3 end, and the missing part is taken from the germline J gene. The chain has TRBV19 and TRBJ2-3, with 7 nucleotides matching TRBD2. The CDR3 length is 13 residues. Germline V CDR1 and CDR2: FNHDT, SITEND (reference sequence). V trimming: 6 bases; J trimming: 1 base; junction bases outside the gene matches: 2. The CDR3 region is CASIGTGAETLYF. The CDR3 DNA, read in part, is TGTGCCAGCATAGGGACTGGTGCAGAA.

About this clone itself: Mouse germline and gene names are used. The observed sequence ends 4 residues before the CDR3 terminus, with the missing tail filled in from the germline J gene. This chain links TRBV31 with TRBJ1-2, with a tentative D call TRBD1 (6 bases). V lost 1 base and J lost 0, with 12 bases in between. Germline V gene sequence: CDR1 GKSSPN, CDR2 SITVG. There are 15 residues in the CDR3. CDR3 bases read: TGTGCCTGGAGTCGAGGGACAACTGCAAACTCC. Amino acids: CAWSRGTTANS. The complete CDR3 protein is CAWSRGTTANSDYTF. Supplemented by reference TRBV31 and TRBJ1-2, the full variable domain reads AQTIHQWPVAEIKAVGSPLSLGCTIKGKSSPNLYWYWQATGGTLQQLFYSITVGQVESVVQLNLSASRPKDDQFILSTEKLLLSHSGFYLCAWSRGTTANSDYTFGSGTRLLVI.

Note on this clone: Mouse gene names and germline throughout. The CDR3 end falls 3 residues outside the read, so it is completed with the germline J gene. Other DNA sequences in this specimen translate into the identical CDR3. The chain uses TRBV13-1 and TRBJ1-6; D is ambiguous. TRBJ1-6 is an ORF for which the function is uncertain. Germline CDR1 is NSHNY and CDR2 is SYGAGN. V was pared by 0 bases and J by 5 bases, with 9 bases between. This CDR3 is built from 15 residues. The CDR3 reads CASSDAGGNNSPLYF. Incomplete CDR3 DNA: TGTGCCAGCAGTGATGCAGGCGGAAATAATTCGCCC.

This clone was seen a handful of times. The gene names here belong to mouse. The CDR3 end is not reached by the read, which stops 4 residues before it; the germline J gene fills it in. The chain carries TRBV13-1 and TRBJ2-5; a weak D match, TRBD1 (5 bases). This CDR3 comprises 12 residues. CDR1 and CDR2 from the germline V gene are NSHNY and SYGAGN. This CDR3 reads CASNSRGDTQYF. The part of the CDR3 DNA that was read is TGTGCCAGCAACTCGAGGGGAGAC.

As to this clone: Gene and germline names: mouse. The read terminates 4 residues before the CDR3 end, so the remaining end is supplied by the germline J gene. V gene TRBV17 combines with J gene TRBJ2-5, with D perhaps TRBD1 (6 bases). The CDR3 length is 15 residues. From germline, CDR1 is MNHDT and CDR2 YYDKIL. V dropped 5 bases and J dropped 0 bases, with 12 bases sitting between them. This chain's CDR3 is CASSPQGPNQDTQYF. Incomplete CDR3 DNA: TGTGCTAGCAGTCCTCAGGGGCCTAACCAAGAC.

This clone was observed a handful of times. Gene names are the mouse ones. The sequence runs out 4 residues before the end of the CDR3; the remainder is reconstructed from the germline J gene. This rearrangement joins TRBV13-1 to TRBJ2-4; D possibly corresponds to TRBD2 (5 bases). This CDR3 has 15 amino acids. Trimming pared 0 bases from V and 0 bases from J, leaving 8 bases between. In germline, CDR1 is NSHNY, CDR2 SYGAGN. The chain's CDR3 is CASSDELGSQNTLYF. Partial CDR3 DNA: TGTGCCAGCAGTGATGAGCTGGGTAGTCAAAAC.

This clone was picked up a small number of times. The genes are named according to mouse. Coverage ceases 4 residues before the CDR3 finishes, and the germline J gene fills in the end. The sample contains more than one DNA sequence encoding this CDR3. The rearrangement joins TRBV31 to TRBJ2-3; 8 bases line up with TRBD2. The CDR3 contains 15 residues. In germline, CDR1 is GKSSPN, CDR2 SITVG. After removal of 0 bases from V and 0 bases from J, the junction contained 2 bases not matched to a gene. The CDR3 bases that were read are TGTGCCTGGAGTCTAGGACTGGGTAGTGCAGAA. Protein product: CAWSLGLGSAE. The whole CDR3 region reads CAWSLGLGSAETLYF. The variable domain in full, with the rest retrieved from reference TRBV31 and TRBJ2-3, is AQTIHQWPVAEIKAVGSPLSLGCTIKGKSSPNLYWYWQATGGTLQQLFYSITVGQVESVVQLNLSASRPKDDQFILSTEKLLLSHSGFYLCAWSLGLGSAETLYFGSGTRLTVL.